Sequencing of this TCR beta chain was carried out in a study of resident and recirculating memory T cells in vitiligo. Patients' lesions had not changed for the previous 6 months. Stable patients also lacked confetti depigmentation, a sign of active vitiligo. With 0 bases clipped from V and 2 bases from J, the junction kept 4 bases outside the gene matches. The germline gives CDR1 LGHNA, CDR2 YSLEER. The CDR3 runs 16 residues. The protocol was immunoSEQ multiplex PCR, while the TCRdb copy is restricted to in-frame clones and leaves out a portion. The profile shows 72,000 or so clones, 92% of them singletons.

The TCR was taken from a male donor with vitiligo. This rearrangement joins TRBV4-3 to TRBJ1-3; 7 bases match TRBD1. Source material: blood. The CDR3 DNA follows: TGCGCCAGCAGCCAAGACAGGGGGACTGCTGGAAACACCATATATTTT. Translating it yields CASSQDRGTAGNTIYF.